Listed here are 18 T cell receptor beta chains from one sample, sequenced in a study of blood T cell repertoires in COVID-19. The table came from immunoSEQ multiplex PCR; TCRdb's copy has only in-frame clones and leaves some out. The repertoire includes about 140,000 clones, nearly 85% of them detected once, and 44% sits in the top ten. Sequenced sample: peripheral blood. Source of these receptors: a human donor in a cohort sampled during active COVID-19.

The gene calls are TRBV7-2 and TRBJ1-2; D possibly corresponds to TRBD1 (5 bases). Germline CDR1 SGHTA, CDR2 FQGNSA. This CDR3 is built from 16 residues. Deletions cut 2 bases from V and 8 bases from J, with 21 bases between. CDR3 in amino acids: CASSLTAFVWGEGYTF. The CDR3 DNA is TGTGCCAGCAGCTTAACGGCCTTCGTGTGGGGGGAAGGCTACACCTTC.

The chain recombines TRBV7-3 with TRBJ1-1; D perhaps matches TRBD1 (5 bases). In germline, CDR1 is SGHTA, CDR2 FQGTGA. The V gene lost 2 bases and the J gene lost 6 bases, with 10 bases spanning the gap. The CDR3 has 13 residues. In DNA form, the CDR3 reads TGTGCCAGCAGCTTAGGGCCAGGGTCTGAAGCTTTCTTT. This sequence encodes CASSLGPGSEAFF.

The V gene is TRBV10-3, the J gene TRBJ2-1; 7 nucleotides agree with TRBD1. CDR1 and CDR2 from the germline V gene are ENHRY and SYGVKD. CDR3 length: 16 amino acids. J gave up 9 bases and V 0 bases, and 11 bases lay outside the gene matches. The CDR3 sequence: CAISESSRRGRIEQFF. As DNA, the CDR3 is TGTGCCATCAGTGAGTCTTCGAGAAGGGGGCGAATTGAGCAGTTCTTC.

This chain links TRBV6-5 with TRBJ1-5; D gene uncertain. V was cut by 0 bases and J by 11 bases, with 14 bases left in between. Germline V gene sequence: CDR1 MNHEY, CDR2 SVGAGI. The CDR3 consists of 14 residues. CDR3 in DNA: TGTGCCAGCAGTTACTCGATGATAGCAAGGACCCAGCATTTT. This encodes CASSYSMIARTQHF.

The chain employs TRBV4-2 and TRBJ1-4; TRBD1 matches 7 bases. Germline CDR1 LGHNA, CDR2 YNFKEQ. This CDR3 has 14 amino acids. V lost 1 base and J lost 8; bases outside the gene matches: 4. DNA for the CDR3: TGTGCCAGCAGCCAAGGACAGGGTCAGGAAAAACTGTTTTTT. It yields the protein CASSQGQGQEKLFF.

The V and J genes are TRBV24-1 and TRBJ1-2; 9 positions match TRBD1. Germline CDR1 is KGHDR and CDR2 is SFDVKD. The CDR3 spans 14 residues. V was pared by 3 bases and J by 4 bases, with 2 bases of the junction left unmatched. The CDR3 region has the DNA TGTGCCACCAGTGATGCGGGACAGGGCTATGGCTACACCTTC. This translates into CATSDAGQGYGYTF.

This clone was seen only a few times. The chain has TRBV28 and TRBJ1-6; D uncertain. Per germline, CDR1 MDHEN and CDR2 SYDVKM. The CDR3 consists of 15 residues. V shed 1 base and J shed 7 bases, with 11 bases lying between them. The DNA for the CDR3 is TGTGCCAGCAGTTTATTAGTTACGGAGAATTCACCCCTCCACTTT. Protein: CASSLLVTENSPLHF.

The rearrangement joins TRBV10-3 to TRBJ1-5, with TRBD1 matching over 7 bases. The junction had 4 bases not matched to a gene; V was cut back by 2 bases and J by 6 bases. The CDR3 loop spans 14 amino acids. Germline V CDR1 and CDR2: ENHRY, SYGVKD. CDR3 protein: CAISEEGQPQPQHF. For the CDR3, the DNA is TGTGCCATCAGTGAGGAGGGACAGCCTCAGCCCCAGCATTTT.

The CDR3: CASRERGGYNEQFF. The CDR3 region has the DNA TGTGCCAGCCGGGAGCGGGGGGGATACAATGAGCAGTTCTTC. The chain links TRBV3-1 (or the pseudogene TRBV3-2) to TRBJ2-1; 10 bases are a match to TRBD2. This CDR3 is built from 14 residues. Per germline, CDR1 LGHDT and CDR2 YNNKEL (reference sequence). Unmatched junction bases numbered 5, after V lost 8 bases and J lost 4 bases.

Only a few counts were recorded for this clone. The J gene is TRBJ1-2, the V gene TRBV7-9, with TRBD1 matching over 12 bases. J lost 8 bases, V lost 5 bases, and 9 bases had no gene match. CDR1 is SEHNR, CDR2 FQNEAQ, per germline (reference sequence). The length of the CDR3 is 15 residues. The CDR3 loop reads CASSRPGQGAWGYTF. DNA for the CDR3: TGTGCCAGCAGCCGACCGGGACAGGGGGCTTGGGGCTACACCTTC.

The CDR3 spells CASSELRAGNTIYF. CDR3 DNA: TGTGCCAGCAGTGAGTTGAGGGCTGGAAACACCATATATTTT. The chain is built from TRBV25-1 and TRBJ1-3; no firm D call. Germline CDR1 and CDR2: MGHDK and SYGVNS. CDR3 length equals 14 residues. V was cut by 3 bases and J by 2 bases, with 8 bases left in between.

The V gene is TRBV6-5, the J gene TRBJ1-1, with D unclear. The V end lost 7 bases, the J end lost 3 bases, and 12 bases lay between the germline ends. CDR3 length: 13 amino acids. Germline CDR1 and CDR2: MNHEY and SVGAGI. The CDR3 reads CASTPLSHTEAFF. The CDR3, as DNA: TGTGCCAGCACCCCTCTTTCCCACACTGAAGCTTTCTTT.

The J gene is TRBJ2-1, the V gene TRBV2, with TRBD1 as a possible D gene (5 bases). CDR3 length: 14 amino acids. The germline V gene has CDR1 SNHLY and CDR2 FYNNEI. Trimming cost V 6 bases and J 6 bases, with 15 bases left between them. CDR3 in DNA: TGTGCCAGCAGACTTCAGGGAATCCCCAATGAGCAGTTCTTC. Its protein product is CASRLQGIPNEQFF.

In DNA, the CDR3 is TGTGCCAGCAGTTGGACAGGGAATGGCTACACCTTC. Protein product: CASSWTGNGYTF. The chain joins TRBV6-2 or TRBV6-3 to TRBJ1-2; 8 bases fit TRBD1. This CDR3 has 12 amino acids. After removal of 4 bases from V and 6 bases from J, the junction contained 1 base not matched to a gene. In germline, CDR1 is MNHEY, CDR2 SVGEGT.

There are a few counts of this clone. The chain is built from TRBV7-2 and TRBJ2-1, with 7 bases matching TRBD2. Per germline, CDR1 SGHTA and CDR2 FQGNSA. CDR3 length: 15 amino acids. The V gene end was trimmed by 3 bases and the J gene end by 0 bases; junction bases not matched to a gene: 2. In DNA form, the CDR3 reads TGTGCCAGCAGCTTGAGCGGGGCCTCCTACAATGAGCAGTTCTTC. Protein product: CASSLSGASYNEQFF.

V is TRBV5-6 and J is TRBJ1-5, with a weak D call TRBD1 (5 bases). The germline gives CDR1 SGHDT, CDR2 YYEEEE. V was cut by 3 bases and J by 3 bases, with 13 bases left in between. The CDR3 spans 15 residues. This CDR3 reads CASSSQAIPNQPQHF. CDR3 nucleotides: TGTGCCAGCAGCTCACAGGCGATTCCCAATCAGCCCCAGCATTTT.

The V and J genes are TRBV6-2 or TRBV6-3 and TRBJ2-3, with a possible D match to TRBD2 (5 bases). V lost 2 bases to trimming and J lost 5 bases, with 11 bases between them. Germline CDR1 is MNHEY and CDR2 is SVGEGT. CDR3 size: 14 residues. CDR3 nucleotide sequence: TGTGCCAGCAGTTACGGTAGTAGCGAAGATACGCAGTATTTT. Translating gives CASSYGSSEDTQYF.

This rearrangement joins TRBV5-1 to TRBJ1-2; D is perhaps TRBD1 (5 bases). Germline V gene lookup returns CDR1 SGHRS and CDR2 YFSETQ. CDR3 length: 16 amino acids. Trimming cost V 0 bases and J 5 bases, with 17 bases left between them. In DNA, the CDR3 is TGCGCCAGCAGCTTGGAACCCCCAGGGAACTCTTATGGCTACACCTTC. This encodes CASSLEPPGNSYGYTF.